The rows below give T cell receptor beta chains drawn from one sample of a study of Ad26.COV2.S vaccination and SARS-CoV-2 variants. Measured with immunoSEQ multiplex PCR; TCRdb has only the in-frame clones, and not every one. The sample holds roughly 450,000 clones, approximately 90% seen once. Sequenced here: peripheral blood, sampled in a trial of Ad26.COV2.S vaccine versus placebo. Source of these receptors: a person aged 18 to 65 who received the Ad26.COV2.S COVID-19 vaccine or a placebo. CDR3s include the opening cysteine and the closing phenylalanine or tryptophan. The D gene is left open where the match is weak. For some rows the clone size is stated as once, few or many, or as a class when expanded; others skip it.

12 | TRBJ1-4 | TRBV7-9 | NA | NA | CASSLGYEKLFF | TGTGCCAGCAGCCTAGGTTATGAAAAACTGTTTTTT
11 | TRBJ2-1 | TRBV30 | NA | NA | CAWSVINEQFF | TGTGCCTGGAGTGTAATTAATGAGCAGTTCTTC
13 | TRBJ2-5 | TRBV3-1/TRBV3-2 | TRBD1 | NA | CASSRTGRETQYF | TGTGCCAGCAGCCGGACAGGGAGAGAGACCCAGTACTTC
15 | TRBJ2-2 | TRBV5-1 | NA | NA | CASSLGVLNTGELFF | TGCGCCAGCAGCTTGGGGGTCTTAAACACCGGGGAGCTGTTTTTT
15 | TRBJ1-2 | TRBV5-6 | NA | NA | CASSSTGLEGYGYTF | TGTGCCAGCAGCAGCACAGGGCTAGAGGGATATGGCTACACCTTC
16 | TRBJ2-3 | TRBV27 | TRBD2 | NA | CASSLLGGGPIDTQYF | TGTGCCAGCAGTTTATTGGGGGGAGGGCCAATAGATACGCAGTATTTT
15 | TRBJ2-7 | TRBV19 | TRBD1 | NA | CASSPGTGYPYEQYF | TGTGCCAGTAGCCCCGGGACAGGGTACCCCTACGAGCAGTACTTC
14 | TRBJ1-2 | TRBV28 | NA | NA | CASSSGPGDYGYTF | TGTGCCAGCTCCTCTGGGCCCGGAGACTATGGCTACACCTTC
15 | TRBJ2-7 | TRBV7-2 | NA | NA | CASSLRSELAYEQYF | TGTGCCAGCAGCTTAAGGTCAGAACTCGCCTACGAGCAGTACTTC
12 | TRBJ2-1 | TRBV2 | NA | many | CASKGGVAEQFF | TGTGCCAGCAAGGGGGGAGTTGCTGAGCAGTTCTTC
14 | TRBJ2-5 | TRBV6-6 | NA | NA | CASSYTSGVETQYF | TGTGCCAGCAGTTACACCTCCGGGGTGGAGACCCAGTACTTC
16 | TRBJ2-1 | TRBV15 | TRBD2 | NA | CATSSPRASGNNEQFF | TGTGCCACCAGCAGCCCCCGTGCTAGCGGAAACAATGAGCAGTTCTTC
14 | TRBJ1-1 | TRBV30 | NA | once | CAWKSAHPGAEAFF | TGTGCCTGGAAGTCAGCACACCCAGGCGCTGAAGCTTTCTTT
14 | TRBJ1-1 | TRBV18 | NA | once | CASSPIKGNTEAFF | TGTGCCAGCTCACCAATCAAAGGGAACACTGAAGCTTTCTTT
14 | TRBJ2-2 | TRBV6-5 | NA | NA | CASSYSRGPGELFF | TGTGCCAGCAGTTACTCGAGGGGCCCCGGGGAGCTGTTTTTT
14 | TRBJ1-2 | TRBV5-6 | NA | NA | CASIRQPLPYGYTF | TGTGCCAGCATTCGACAGCCGCTGCCCTATGGCTACACCTTC
11 | TRBJ2-2 | TRBV24-1 | NA | few | CATSARDQMFF | TGTGCCACCAGTGCCCGGGACCAGATGTTTTTT
12 | TRBJ1-1 | TRBV28 | NA | NA | CASSLLNTEAFF | TGTGCCAGCAGTTTACTGAACACTGAAGCTTTCTTT
22 | TRBJ2-1 | TRBV4-1 | TRBD2 | NA | CASSQDGGTSGSMRISYNEQFF | TGCGCCAGCAGCCAAGACGGTGGGACTAGCGGGAGTATGAGGATTTCCTACAATGAGCAGTTCTTC
15 | TRBJ2-5 | TRBV29-1 | TRBD1 | once | CSVEVARGQVGTQYF | TGCAGCGTTGAAGTTGCTCGCGGACAGGTGGGGACCCAGTACTTC
17 | TRBJ1-4 | TRBV19 | TRBD1 | once | CASSEIGQGGPNEKLFF | TGTGCCAGTAGTGAAATCGGACAGGGAGGACCCAATGAAAAACTGTTTTTT
15 | TRBJ2-1 | TRBV2 | NA | once | CASSEQRSSYNEQFF | TGTGCCAGCAGTGAACAGCGGAGCTCCTACAATGAGCAGTTCTTC
12 | TRBJ1-2 | TRBV28 | NA | NA | CASRPPLYGYTF | TGTGCCAGCAGACCCCCCTTGTATGGCTACACCTTC
16 | TRBJ2-7 | TRBV3-1/TRBV3-2 | NA | NA | CASSQERVVSRYEQYF | TGTGCCAGCAGCCAAGAGCGGGTCGTCTCGAGGTACGAGCAGTACTTC
15 | TRBJ2-7 | TRBV10-3 | NA | NA | CAIGTERRNSYEQYF | TGTGCCATCGGAACAGAAAGGCGTAACTCCTACGAGCAGTACTTC
11 | TRBJ2-2 | TRBV6-5 | NA | NA | CASGDTGELFF | TGTGCCAGCGGGGACACCGGGGAGCTGTTTTTT
15 | TRBJ2-5 | TRBV6-5 | TRBD2 | NA | CARGGLAGGWETQYF | TGTGCCAGAGGGGGACTAGCGGGAGGTTGGGAGACCCAGTACTTC
14 | TRBJ2-2 | TRBV3-1/TRBV3-2 | TRBD2 | NA | CASSQAGGPGELFF | TGTGCCAGCAGCCAAGCGGGAGGCCCCGGGGAGCTGTTTTTT
13 | TRBJ1-5 | TRBV29-1 | NA | NA | CSAGPGSNQPQHF | TGCAGCGCCGGCCCGGGTAGCAATCAGCCCCAGCATTTT
17 | TRBJ1-1 | TRBV4-1 | NA | NA | CASSQNIARTGNTEAFF | TGCGCCAGCAGCCAAAATATAGCTCGGACGGGGAACACTGAAGCTTTCTTT
14 | TRBJ2-7 | TRBV5-4 | TRBD2 | NA | CASRGAGGNYEQYF | TGTGCCAGCAGAGGAGCGGGAGGGAACTACGAGCAGTACTTC
12 | TRBJ2-7 | TRBV12-3/TRBV12-4 | NA | NA | CASSQDHYEQYF | TGTGCCAGCAGCCAGGACCATTACGAGCAGTACTTC
14 | TRBJ1-5 | TRBV30 | TRBD1 | NA | CAWSVGTGRKPQHF | TGTGCCTGGAGTGTAGGGACAGGGCGAAAGCCCCAGCATTTT
11 | TRBJ2-3 | TRBV23-1 | NA | NA | CASSKSDTQYF | TGCGCCAGCAGCAAATCAGATACGCAGTATTTT
11 | TRBJ1-1 | TRBV19 | TRBD1 | NA | CASSQGTGIRF | TGTGCCAGTAGCCAAGGGACAGGGATCCGGTTT
15 | TRBJ2-7 | TRBV14 | NA | NA | CASSPRENLREEQYF | TGTGCCAGCAGCCCCCGGGAAAATCTAAGAGAGGAGCAGTACTTC
16 | TRBJ2-7 | TRBV10-3 | NA | few | CAISQVGGTVAYEQYF | TGTGCCATCAGTCAAGTTGGGGGGACGGTGGCCTACGAGCAGTACTTC
15 | TRBJ1-6 | TRBV9 | NA | NA | CASSVEGRRDSPLHF | TGTGCCAGCAGCGTAGAGGGCAGGAGGGATTCACCCCTCCACTTT
13 | TRBJ2-5 | TRBV10-3 | TRBD2 | NA | CATREDNQETQYF | TGTGCCACCCGGGAGGACAACCAAGAGACCCAGTACTTC
14 | TRBJ1-5 | TRBV19 | NA | NA | CATAWGGSNQPQHF | TGTGCCACCGCGTGGGGGGGTAGCAATCAGCCCCAGCATTTT
14 | TRBJ2-7 | TRBV6-2/TRBV6-3 | TRBD1 | NA | CASSRGTGPYEQYF | TGTGCCAGCAGTCGTGGGACAGGCCCCTACGAGCAGTACTTC
15 | TRBJ1-5 | TRBV28 | TRBD1 | NA | CANPSDREKCQPQHF | TGTGCCAACCCATCGGACAGGGAAAAGTGTCAGCCCCAGCATTTT
15 | TRBJ2-7 | TRBV3-1/TRBV3-2 | TRBD2 | NA | CASSQDPLAGYEQYF | TGTGCCAGCAGCCAAGACCCCCTAGCGGGGTACGAGCAGTACTTC
14 | TRBJ2-1 | TRBV27 | TRBD2 | NA | CASGLSGTDNEQFF | TGTGCTTCTGGGTTGAGCGGGACCGACAATGAGCAGTTCTTC
18 | TRBJ2-1 | TRBV30 | TRBD2 | NA | CAWKGFGSGGNPYNEQFF | TGTGCCTGGAAGGGATTTGGTAGCGGGGGAAACCCCTACAATGAGCAGTTCTTC
14 | TRBJ2-2 | TRBV5-4 | NA | NA | CASRRDENTGELFF | TGTGCCAGCAGACGGGACGAGAACACCGGGGAGCTGTTTTTT
17 | TRBJ2-2 | TRBV7-2 | TRBD2 | NA | CASSLLATSGTSGELFF | TGTGCCAGCAGCTTACTAGCGACTAGCGGGACTTCCGGGGAGCTGTTTTTT
14 | TRBJ2-7 | TRBV4-3 | NA | NA | CASSQDSDRDEQYF | TGCGCCAGCAGCCAAGATTCGGACAGAGACGAGCAGTACTTC
14 | TRBJ2-3 | TRBV3-1/TRBV3-2 | TRBD2 | NA | CASSRGPSGDTQYF | TGTGCCAGCAGCCGAGGGCCTAGCGGAGATACGCAGTATTTT